Sequencing of this TCR beta chain was carried out in a study of human T cells and chemical hapten exposure. Background on the study: In the sensitization step, 2% DPC was placed on roughly 2 cm by roughly 2 cm of upper inner arm skin. Upper back patch tests used 0.01% DPC, scored after 6 days.

Germline-derived CDR1 and CDR2 are KGHSH and LQKENI. Trimming took 0 bases from V and 2 from J, leaving 3 bases between them. CDR3 length: 13 residues. MiXCR, applied by TCRdb to the RACE reads, yields one record per CDR3 protein. The repertoire has about 30,000 distinct CDR3 sequences, 5% to 6% of them found once; the top ten carry 4.5% to 7%. This clonotype occurred many times. The target antigen is unknown. Study-wide points: Having alopecia, donors may respond immunologically unlike healthy people.

Indicated time point: patch test 3, about 24 weeks after DPC sensitization. Treatment denoted: therapeutic diphenylcyclopropenone sensitization with weekly scalp DPC. Whole blood that had not been fractionated was the source of extracted total RNA. This specimen consisted of whole blood, obtained in connection with sensitization to the hapten diphenylcyclopropenone (DPC). The origin of this receptor is a man aged 30 to 39 with alopecia areata. Some clones in this sample may be carry-over from other donors' samples. The chain joins TRBV18 to TRBJ2-3, with D unresolved. The CDR3 loop is CASSPPNTDTQYF. DNA of the CDR3: TGTGCCAGCTCACCACCGAACACAGATACGCAGTATTTT.